The text below deals with one TCR beta chain. CD8+CD57+ cell expansion, shown by flow cytometry, had occurred in the patients selected for sequencing. The template for TCR beta VDJ and CDR3 sequence profiling was genomic DNA. TCRdb reprocessed the reads via MiXCR and lists one record per CDR3 protein. Among just over 450,000 distinct CDR3 sequences, more than 25% were seen once, and the ten largest hold roughly 0.8%. The sample originates from a study of CD8+CD57+ T cells in acquired aplastic anemia. The receptor was derived from a human donor with aplastic anemia. Source material: sorted CD4+, CD8+, or CD8+CD57+ T cells (not recorded which) from PBMCs.

CDR3 nucleotides: TGTGCCAGCAGCCTTGGACTAAGTACTGAAGCTTTCTTT. Residues: CASSLGLSTEAFF. This chain connects TRBV9 to TRBJ1-1, with D unclear. Trimming took off 4 bases at V and 5 bases at J, with 12 bases between the two ends. This CDR3 region has 13 residues. Germline CDR1 SGDLS, CDR2 YYNGEE.